This T cell receptor (beta chain) was sequenced for a study of blood T cell repertoires in COVID-19. The CDR3 has 16 residues. Germline assignment: CDR1 MNHEY and CDR2 SVGEGT. V trimming: 5 bases; J trimming: 0 bases; junction bases outside the gene matches: 9. Data came from immunoSEQ multiplex PCR; TCRdb stores just in-frame clones and leaves some out. The sample consists of about 270,000 clones, more than 70% of them appearing once. This TCR came from a young woman with acute or convalescent COVID-19. Source material: peripheral blood. V usage is TRBV6-2 or TRBV6-3 and J usage is TRBJ1-1; 7 nucleotides agree with TRBD1. CDR3 nucleotides: TGTGCCAGCAGTAAACGACAGGGAGGAATGAACACTGAAGCTTTCTTT. Its protein product is CASSKRQGGMNTEAFF.